This T cell receptor beta chain stems from a study of blood T cell repertoires in COVID-19. Looking at the study overall: Samples of COVID-19 (acute and convalescent) were obtained from the United States, Italy and Spain. The cDNA or gDNA used as material had been derived from T cells, B-cell-depleted T cells, or PBMCs.

CDR1 and CDR2 from the germline V gene are MDHEN and SYDVKM. The CDR3 contains 14 residues. Per the authors' pipeline: Nucleated cell number was recorded as an estimate derived from reference gene primer amplification. Profiling relied on immunoSEQ multiplex PCR, and the TCRdb table lists in-frame clones only, not all of them. The DNA was the basis for D and trimming; V, J and clone size are from that table. Among 170,000 or so clones listed, approximately 87% were seen once. As regards this clone: One end of the junction varies from germline; a read error may be responsible.

Seattle's enrolled individuals joined amid active infection and were then monitored longitudinally. Sequencing input: peripheral blood. The chain links TRBV28 to TRBJ1-1; maybe TRBD1 (5 bases). This clonotype originated in a woman in her 70s with COVID-19, enrolled during active disease. The CDR3 DNA follows: TGTGCCAGCGGTTTGGGGGGGTACAACACTGAAGCTTTCTTT. Amino acid sequence: CASGLGGYNTEAFF.